This T cell receptor (beta chain) comes out of a study of cytomegalovirus exposure and HLA in healthy donors. This clone has only one observation. The study sampled nominally healthy donors, though unrecorded immune exposures were likely. There are 13 residues in the CDR3. In germline, CDR1 is MRHNA, CDR2 SNTAGT. Trimming stripped 3 bases from V and 5 bases from J, with 10 bases between. The primer mix had 60 Vbeta and 13 Jbeta primers. Generated by immunoSEQ multiplex PCR, the TCRdb table keeps only in-frame clones and is missing some. The top ten hold around 4.5% of the sample, which has 87,000 or so clones, 77% seen once.

The V call is TRBV6-4, the J call TRBJ1-1; no clear D gene. Sequencing was carried out using PBMCs. The sequence was obtained from a woman between 35 and 50 years old in good health and CMV-seronegative. The CDR3 here is CASSEGSGTEAFF. The DNA of the CDR3 is TGTGCCAGCAGTGAAGGGTCGGGGACTGAAGCTTTCTTT.